This T cell receptor beta chain derives from a study of cytomegalovirus exposure and HLA in healthy donors. Clones were read by immunoSEQ multiplex PCR, and TCRdb kept only the in-frame ones, dropping some. The sample holds 200,000 to 300,000 clones, less than 90% seen once. Germline V gene sequence: CDR1 SGHNT, CDR2 YYREEE (reference sequence). V gave up 4 bases and J gave up 5 bases; unmatched junction bases: 4. The CDR3 extends over 13 amino acids. This clone was counted once. The sequence came from a man aged 18 to 35 in good health and CMV-seropositive. The chain has TRBV5-4 and TRBJ2-7; 9 positions match TRBD1. Material: PBMCs. The CDR3 coding sequence is TGTGCCAGCAGCAAGACAGGGGGAAACGAGCAGTACTTC. This encodes CASSKTGGNEQYF.